One sample yielded the 27 T cell receptor beta chains listed below, sequenced in a study of blood T cell repertoires in COVID-19. Some clones are missing from TCRdb's copy, which holds only in-frame ones; the method was immunoSEQ multiplex PCR. The sample has tens of thousands of clones; roughly 85% are singletons. The material sequenced was peripheral blood. The receptor set was obtained from a man older than 75 with acute or convalescent COVID-19.

This clone was picked up one time. This chain links TRBV10-2 with TRBJ1-1; the match to TRBD1 covers 7 bases. The CDR3 is 15 residues long. Germline V lookup: CDR1 WSHSY, CDR2 SAAADI. The ends lost 4 bases at V and 8 bases at J; junction bases unmatched: 13. CDR3 protein: CASSVWTGGDREAFF. CDR3 in DNA: TGCGCCAGCAGTGTATGGACAGGCGGGGACCGCGAAGCTTTCTTT.

V and J are TRBV2 and TRBJ1-5, with a possible D match to TRBD1 (5 bases). V was clipped by 5 bases and J by 4 bases, with 15 bases between them. From germline, CDR1 is SNHLY and CDR2 FYNNEI. The CDR3 is made up of 15 amino acids. The CDR3 DNA reads as TGTGCCAGCAGTAACTTCGGGGGGGAAAATCAGCCCCAGCATTTT. This sequence encodes CASSNFGGENQPQHF.

The chain recombines TRBV3-1 (or the pseudogene TRBV3-2) with TRBJ2-3, with D possibly being TRBD1 (5 bases). The CDR3 consists of 16 residues. Germline V gives CDR1 LGHDT, CDR2 YNNKEL (reference sequence). Trimming removed 0 bases from V and 2 bases from J, with 12 bases in between. The CDR3, as DNA: TGTGCCAGCAGCCAAGATCAGGGCGGAAACACAGATACGCAGTATTTT. This sequence encodes CASSQDQGGNTDTQYF.

This chain links TRBV6-6 with TRBJ1-5; D is ambiguous. The germline CDR1 and CDR2 sequences are MNHNY and SVGAGI (reference sequence). Between the trimmed V and J ends, which lost 2 bases and 3 bases, there was a span of 8 bases. This CDR3 comprises 14 residues. CDR3 in DNA: TGTGCCAGCAGTTACACAGACGTCAATCAGCCCCAGCATTTT. It is translated as CASSYTDVNQPQHF.

This sequence joins TRBV20-1 and TRBJ2-7; TRBD1 might be the D (7 bases). V gave up 6 bases and J gave up 5 bases, with 17 bases separating them. The CDR3 loop spans 13 amino acids. Germline V lookup: CDR1 DFQATT, CDR2 SNEGSKA (reference sequence). The CDR3 bases are TGCAGTGCCAGTGGACGCAGGGGGGACGAGCAGTACTTC. Translated: CSASGRRGDEQYF.

This CDR3 reads CASSSQASGQGSEYGYTF. For the CDR3, the DNA is TGTGCCAGCAGCTCCCAAGCGTCGGGGCAGGGGAGCGAATATGGCTACACCTTC. This chain uses TRBV11-3 with TRBJ1-2; D possibly corresponds to TRBD1 (6 bases). The germline CDR1 and CDR2 sequences are SGHNT and YENEEA. V gave up 4 bases and J gave up 5 bases, with 26 bases separating them. The CDR3 length is 18 residues.

The chain has TRBV19 and TRBJ1-1; D perhaps matches TRBD1 (6 bases). The V gene's germline CDR1 is LNHDA and CDR2 SQIVND (reference sequence). The CDR3 runs to 14 residues. V was cut by 5 bases and J by 0 bases, with 10 bases left in between. CDR3 amino acids: CASSVDSLNTEAFF. DNA of the CDR3: TGTGCCAGTAGTGTGGACAGCCTGAACACTGAAGCTTTCTTT.

The V and J genes are TRBV4-2 and TRBJ1-5, with a tentative D call TRBD1 (5 bases). The V gene lost 4 bases and the J gene lost 5 bases, with 12 bases spanning the gap. The germline gives CDR1 LGHNA, CDR2 YNFKEQ. This CDR3 region has 14 residues. Written as DNA, the CDR3 is TGTGCCAGCAGCCTCAGGGTTACGGATCAGCCCCAGCATTTT. Encoded protein: CASSLRVTDQPQHF.

The chain links TRBV30 to TRBJ1-2; TRBD1 is a possible D gene (6 bases). The CDR3 has 15 residues. Germline-derived CDR1 and CDR2 are GTSNPN and SVGIG (reference sequence). V was pared by 2 bases and J by 1 base, with 14 bases between. The CDR3 nucleotides read TGTGCCTGGAGTCGGGGGGGCGGGAGTAACTATGGCTACACCTTC. As protein: CAWSRGGGSNYGYTF.

The chain couples TRBV11-2 to TRBJ1-2, with D unresolved. The CDR3 is made up of 13 amino acids. V shed 5 bases and J shed 4 bases, with 11 bases lying between them. From germline, CDR1 is SGHAT and CDR2 FQNNGV. The CDR3 sequence: CASSLLRFYGYTF. CDR3 nucleotide sequence: TGTGCCAGCAGCCTCCTACGGTTCTATGGCTACACCTTC.

This clone was recorded only once. Mismatch with germline at one junction end may stem from a read error. The chain joins TRBV6-1 to TRBJ1-4, with 9 bases identical to TRBD1. Germline CDR1 is MNHNS and CDR2 is SASEGT. This CDR3 contains 15 residues. The CDR3 nucleotides are TGTGCCAGCACTGAAACAGGGGGCTCTAATGAAAAACTGTTTTTT. Encoded protein: CASTETGGSNEKLFF.

The J gene is TRBJ1-2, the V gene TRBV24-1; D ambiguous. The CDR3 is made up of 12 amino acids. Germline V gene data show CDR1 as KGHDR and CDR2 as SFDVKD. With 8 bases removed from V and 0 bases from J, the gap between germline ends came to 6 bases. CDR3 sequence: CATILANYGYTF. Written as DNA, the CDR3 is TGTGCCACCATCTTAGCTAACTATGGCTACACCTTC.

This chain connects TRBV19 to TRBJ1-5; D may be TRBD1 (6 bases). V lost 8 bases, J lost 1 base, and 12 bases lay in between. The CDR3 has 14 amino acids. Germline CDR1 LNHDA, CDR2 SQIVND (reference sequence). The CDR3 region is CASRTGQSNQPQHF. CDR3 bases: TGTGCCAGTCGTACAGGGCAGAGCAATCAGCCCCAGCATTTT.

The J gene is TRBJ1-2, the V gene TRBV27, with D possibly matching TRBD1 (5 bases). Germline CDR1 MNHEY, CDR2 SMNVEV (reference sequence). With 3 bases removed from V and 3 bases from J, the gap between germline ends came to 8 bases. This CDR3 contains 13 residues. This chain's CDR3 is CASSFAGYYGYTF. Here the CDR3 DNA reads TGTGCCAGCAGTTTCGCAGGGTACTATGGCTACACCTTC.

This clone was picked up a small number of times. The CDR3 nucleotides are TGTGCCAGCAGCTTGGAAACTAGCGGAACCAGCACAGATACGCAGTATTTT. Protein product: CASSLETSGTSTDTQYF. The rearrangement uses TRBV5-4 and TRBJ2-3, with 8 nucleotides matching TRBD2. V gave up 0 bases and J gave up 0 bases; unmatched junction bases: 6. The CDR3 length is 17 residues. CDR1 is SGHNT and CDR2 is YYREEE in the germline V gene (reference sequence).

This chain joins TRBV6-2 or TRBV6-3 and TRBJ1-1; a weak D match, TRBD1 (5 bases). V was shortened by 5 bases and J by 4 bases, with 14 bases between the two germline ends. The length of the CDR3 is 14 residues. Germline V gene sequence: CDR1 MNHEY, CDR2 SVGEGT. CDR3 in amino acids: CASSPAGGSTEAFF. In DNA, the CDR3 is TGTGCCAGCAGTCCCGCGGGGGGGTCCACTGAAGCTTTCTTT.

This clone occurred once. The gene calls are TRBV4-1 and TRBJ1-1; 7 bases match TRBD1. The CDR3 covers 16 residues. Germline lookup yields CDR1 MGHRA and CDR2 YSYEKL. Trimming took 4 bases from V and 0 from J; bases not matched to a gene: 8. The CDR3 DNA sequence: TGCGCCAGCAGCCGGCGAACAGGGGCAATGAACACTGAAGCTTTCTTT. Translating it yields CASSRRTGAMNTEAFF.

There are a few counts of this clone. The V and J genes are TRBV19 and TRBJ2-7; TRBD2 matches 8 bases. The CDR3 is made up of 16 amino acids. Germline V gene lookup returns CDR1 LNHDA and CDR2 SQIVND (reference sequence). V lost 3 bases and J lost 0; bases outside the gene matches: 7. The CDR3, as DNA: TGTGCCAGTAGTATGATAACTAGCGGTAGCTCCTACGAGCAGTACTTC. It is translated as CASSMITSGSSYEQYF.

J is TRBJ2-1 and V is TRBV2, with D possibly being TRBD1 (5 bases). Germline CDR1 is SNHLY and CDR2 is FYNNEI. The CDR3 length is 16 residues. V was shortened by 6 bases and J by 0 bases, with 15 bases between the two germline ends. CDR3 in DNA: TGTGCCAGCAGCGTGAACAGGCCCAGCTCCTACAATGAGCAGTTCTTC. Protein sequence: CASSVNRPSSYNEQFF.

The chain uses TRBV19 and TRBJ2-5, with 10 bases identical to TRBD1. Germline V gene lookup returns CDR1 LNHDA and CDR2 SQIVND (reference sequence). The CDR3 has 16 amino acids. V shed 5 bases, J shed 4 bases, and the junction held 10 bases outside the gene matches. The CDR3 nucleotides are TGTGCCAGTAGTTTTTTGGTGACAGGGGGCAGAGAGACCCAGTACTTC. Protein sequence: CASSFLVTGGRETQYF. The entire variable domain, with the rest obtained from reference TRBV19 and TRBJ2-5, is as follows: DGGITQSPKYLFRKEGQNVTLSCEQNLNHDAMYWYRQDPGQGLRLIYYSQIVNDFQKGDIAEGYSVSREKKESFPLTVTSAQKNPTAFYLCASSFLVTGGRETQYFGPGTRLLVL.

The chain combines TRBV30 with TRBJ2-1; 11 bases are shared with TRBD2. From germline, CDR1 is GTSNPN and CDR2 SVGIG (reference sequence). V lost 3 bases to trimming and J lost 4 bases; unmatched junction nucleotides: 8. The CDR3 is 16 amino acids. DNA for the CDR3: TGTGCCTGGAGAATAACTAGCGGGGGAATTTACAATGAGCAGTTCTTC. This translates into CAWRITSGGIYNEQFF.

This chain connects TRBV5-8 to TRBJ1-2; a weak D match, TRBD1 (6 bases). The length of the CDR3 is 13 residues. V was trimmed by 4 bases and J by 2 bases, leaving 9 bases between them. Germline assignment: CDR1 SGHTS and CDR2 YDEGEE. DNA for the CDR3: TGTGCCAGCAGCCTAGACAGGAACTATGGCTACACCTTC. It translates to CASSLDRNYGYTF.

V and J are TRBV5-1 and TRBJ2-3; tentatively, D is TRBD2 (6 bases). The CDR3 sequence is 14 residues long. Germline V lookup: CDR1 SGHRS, CDR2 YFSETQ. V lost 6 bases to trimming and J lost 4 bases, with 15 bases between them. CDR3: CASIGPRDPDTQYF. CDR3 DNA sequence: TGCGCCAGCATCGGCCCGCGGGATCCAGATACGCAGTATTTT.

The chain carries TRBV19 and TRBJ1-5, with D perhaps TRBD1 (5 bases). Germline values: CDR1 LNHDA, CDR2 SQIVND (reference sequence). This CDR3 comprises 17 residues. The ends were cut back, 1 base at V and 4 bases at J, with 17 bases in the middle. Here the CDR3 reads CASSIGRRDSLNQPQHF. CDR3 bases: TGTGCCAGTAGTATAGGAAGGCGGGACTCTCTTAATCAGCCCCAGCATTTT.

This chain joins TRBV7-2 and TRBJ2-3; D is perhaps TRBD2 (6 bases). CDR1 and CDR2 (germline): SGHTA, FQGNSA. V lost 11 bases, J lost 0 bases, and 12 bases lay in between. CDR3 length: 13 residues. The CDR3 sequence: CAGGSGSTDTQYF. The CDR3, as DNA: TGTGCCGGAGGAAGCGGGAGCACAGATACGCAGTATTTT. Complete variable domain (other parts from reference TRBV7-2 and TRBJ2-3): GAGVSQSPSNKVTEKGKDVELRCDPISGHTALYWYRQSLGQGLEFLIYFQGNSAPDKSGLPSDRFSAERTGGSVSTLTIQRTQQEDSAVYLCAGGSGSTDTQYFGPGTRLTVL.

This chain connects TRBV11-2 to TRBJ2-2, with D perhaps TRBD1 (8 bases). CDR3 length: 15 residues. The germline gives CDR1 SGHAT, CDR2 FQNNGV. V lost 5 bases and J lost 5, with 15 bases in between. CDR3 amino acids: CASSEHRGGTGELFF. The CDR3 nucleotides are TGTGCCAGCAGCGAACACAGGGGGGGGACCGGGGAGCTGTTTTTT. The entire variable domain, with the rest obtained from reference TRBV11-2 and TRBJ2-2, is as follows: EAGVAQSPRYKIIEKRQSVAFWCNPISGHATLYWYQQILGQGPKLLIQFQNNGVVDDSQLPKDRFSAERLKGVDSTLKIQPAKLEDSAVYLCASSEHRGGTGELFFGEGSRLTVL.

J is TRBJ2-7 and V is TRBV11-3, with a weak D call TRBD2 (6 bases). The CDR3 totals 13 residues. The V end was cut by 5 bases, the J end by 7 bases, with 15 bases between. Germline V lookup: CDR1 SGHNT, CDR2 YENEEA. The CDR3 region is CASSPGRGREQYF. The CDR3 coding sequence is TGTGCCAGCAGCCCCGGGCGAGGGAGGGAGCAGTACTTC.